The present T cell receptor (beta chain) was sequenced within a study of blood T cell repertoires in COVID-19. Study background: The United States, Italy and Spain provided the acute and convalescent COVID-19 samples. Sources were T cells, B-cell-depleted T cells, or PBMCs; the material itself was cDNA or gDNA.

V lost 1 base, J lost 8 bases, and 4 bases stayed unmatched. CDR1 and CDR2 (germline): SNHLY, FYNNEI. The CDR3 is made up of 15 amino acids. Authors' processing steps: Quantification of nucleated cells was approximated via reference gene primer amplification. Using immunoSEQ multiplex PCR, the repertoire was profiled, and TCRdb retains in-frame clones only, with some absent. V and J calls and clone size are given by that table; D and trimming were obtained from the DNA. The sample carries around 160,000 clones, 89% recorded once. The clonotype comes from a man in his sixties with acute or convalescent COVID-19. Input material: peripheral blood. The chain combines TRBV2 with TRBJ1-4; TRBD1 agrees at 10 bases. For the CDR3, the DNA is TGTGCCAGCAGTGAAGGGGACAGGGGAAGAGAAAAACTGTTTTTT. Its protein is CASSEGDRGREKLFF.